These 7 T cell receptor beta chains share one sample of origin, sequenced in a study of T cells in Graves' hyperthyroidism and ophthalmopathy. The investigators amplified TCR beta CDR3 regions from RNA transcripts. TCR CDR3 regions were first amplified by RT-PCR with HTBI primers. In TCRdb, the multiplex PCR reads were re-called with MiXCR into one record per CDR3 protein. The sample contains some 200,000 distinct CDR3 sequences, less than 20% of which appear only once. The material sequenced was blood. The receptor source for this set is a woman aged 50 to 60 with Graves' hyperthyroidism.

Ten or more counts support this clonotype. Mismatch with germline at one junction end may stem from a read error. The chain employs TRBV2 and TRBJ2-4; 8 nucleotides align to TRBD1. Germline values: CDR1 SNHLY, CDR2 FYNNEI. The CDR3 is made up of 14 amino acids. CDR3: CASTDRGAQNIQYF. The CDR3 bases are TGTGCCAGCACCGACAGGGGAGCCCAAAACATTCAGTACTTC.

This chain uses TRBV6-1 with TRBJ1-5; D not resolved. With 3 bases removed from V and 0 bases from J, the gap between germline ends came to 6 bases. This CDR3 is built from 14 residues. CDR1 is MNHNS and CDR2 is SASEGT in the germline V gene. The CDR3 DNA follows: TGTGCCAGCAGTGATGGGTATAGCAATCAGCCCCAGCATTTT. It yields the protein CASSDGYSNQPQHF.

The chain carries TRBV27 and TRBJ1-5, with 7 bases aligning to TRBD1. Germline values: CDR1 MNHEY, CDR2 SMNVEV (reference sequence). This CDR3 contains 14 residues. The junction had 3 bases not matched to a gene; V was cut back by 2 bases and J by 5 bases. CDR3 DNA sequence: TGTGCCAGCAGTTTACGGGACAGCGATCAGCCCCAGCATTTT. It is translated as CASSLRDSDQPQHF.

Many counts were recorded for this clonotype. V is TRBV15 and J is TRBJ2-3; the D gene is possibly TRBD1 (5 bases). The CDR3 length is 12 residues. Trimming cost V 4 bases and J 7 bases, with 9 bases left between them. Germline V gives CDR1 LNHNV, CDR2 YYDKDF (reference sequence). The CDR3 here is CATSTTGYTQYF. CDR3 nucleotide sequence: TGTGCCACCAGCACCACAGGTTATACGCAGTATTTT.

The CDR3 is CASSLLGGARTEAFF. For the CDR3, the DNA is TGTGCCAGCAGTTTACTAGGGGGGGCGCGGACTGAAGCTTTCTTT. The rearrangement joins TRBV27 to TRBJ1-1, with a possible D match to TRBD1 (6 bases). Germline CDR1 MNHEY, CDR2 SMNVEV (reference sequence). This CDR3 has 15 amino acids. The germline V and J ends were trimmed by 2 bases and 5 bases, with 15 bases remaining between them.

This clonotype came up a few times. The V call is TRBV29-1, the J call TRBJ2-5; 7 nucleotides line up with TRBD2. The V and J ends lost 6 bases and 4 bases, in that order; junction bases with no gene match: 11. Germline V gene data show CDR1 as SQVTM and CDR2 as ANQGSEA. This CDR3 comprises 14 residues. The CDR3 bases are TGCAGCGTAGCCCTGGCGGGAGTTTCAGAGACCCAGTACTTC. Protein product: CSVALAGVSETQYF. The full variable domain, rest sourced from reference TRBV29-1 and TRBJ2-5, is SAVISQKPSRDICQRGTSLTIQCQVDSQVTMMFWYRQQPGQSLTLIATANQGSEATYESGFVIDKFPISRPNLTFSTLTVSNMSPEDSSIYLCSVALAGVSETQYFGPGTRLLVL.

The chain is built from TRBV29-1 and TRBJ2-7; TRBD1 matches at 7 bases. Per the germline V gene, CDR1 is SQVTM and CDR2 is ANQGSEA. The CDR3 has 12 amino acids. V gave up 6 bases and J gave up 5 bases; unmatched junction bases: 7. CDR3 residues: CSVRTGPNEQYF. The DNA of the CDR3 is TGCAGCGTCAGGACAGGCCCCAACGAGCAGTACTTC.